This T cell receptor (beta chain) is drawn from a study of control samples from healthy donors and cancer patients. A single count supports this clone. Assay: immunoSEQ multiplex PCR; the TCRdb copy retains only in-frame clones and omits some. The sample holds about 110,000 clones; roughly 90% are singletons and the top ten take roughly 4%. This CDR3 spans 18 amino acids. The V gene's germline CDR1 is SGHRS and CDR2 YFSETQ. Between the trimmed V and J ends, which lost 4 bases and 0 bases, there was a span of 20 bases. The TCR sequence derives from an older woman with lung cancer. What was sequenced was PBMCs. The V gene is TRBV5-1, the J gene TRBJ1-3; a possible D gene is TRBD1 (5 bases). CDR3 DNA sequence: TGCGCCAGCAGCCCCTGGGACCGGCTACGGGGCTCTGGAAACACCATATATTTT. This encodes CASSPWDRLRGSGNTIYF.